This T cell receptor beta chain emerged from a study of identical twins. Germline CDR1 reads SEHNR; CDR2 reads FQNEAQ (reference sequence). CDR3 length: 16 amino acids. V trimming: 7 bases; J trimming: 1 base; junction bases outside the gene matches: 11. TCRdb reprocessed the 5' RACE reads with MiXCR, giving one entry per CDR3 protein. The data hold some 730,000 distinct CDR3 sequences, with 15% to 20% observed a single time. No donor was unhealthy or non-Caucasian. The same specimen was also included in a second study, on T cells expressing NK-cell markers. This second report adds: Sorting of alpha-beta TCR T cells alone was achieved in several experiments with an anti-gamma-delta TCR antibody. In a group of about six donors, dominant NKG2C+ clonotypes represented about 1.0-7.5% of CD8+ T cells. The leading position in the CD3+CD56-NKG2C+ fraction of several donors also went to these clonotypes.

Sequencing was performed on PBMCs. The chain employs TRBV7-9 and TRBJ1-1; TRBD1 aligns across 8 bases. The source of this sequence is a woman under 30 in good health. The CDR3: CASTSPRGTGNTEAFF. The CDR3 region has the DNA TGTGCCAGCACTTCCCCCCGTGGGACAGGGAACACTGAAGCTTTCTTT.